These 5 T cell receptor beta chains originate from one sample sequenced in a study of CD8 T cells in ankylosing spondylitis. TCRdb processed the 5' RACE reads anew with MiXCR; each CDR3 protein has one entry. Of about 240,000 distinct CDR3 sequences in the sample, about 10% are singletons; the top ten hold less than 7%. The specimen was blood, either unsorted or a sorted T cell fraction (not recorded which). These receptors all come from a male donor with ankylosing spondylitis or in good health (not recorded which).

As concerns this clonotype: Being one base from a much bigger clone, this may be a read error. The V gene is TRBV3-1, the J gene TRBJ2-3, with TRBD1 matching 7 bases. Germline V gives CDR1 LGHDT, CDR2 YNNKEL (reference sequence). The CDR3 loop spans 16 amino acids. Unmatched junction bases numbered 8, after V lost 5 bases and J lost 0 bases. This CDR3 reads CASSIRQGISTDTQYF. As DNA, the CDR3 is TGTGCCAGCAGCATAAGACAGGGAATTAGCACAGATACGCAGTATTTT.

This clonotype was seen a handful of times. The genes are TRBV15 and TRBJ2-3; D remains unclear. Trimming left V 1 base short and J 2 bases short, with 10 bases between. The germline CDR1 and CDR2 sequences are LNHNV and YYDKDF (reference sequence). The CDR3 runs to 15 residues. CDR3 nucleotides: TGTGCCACCAGCAGAGGGTCACGCTCCACAGATACGCAGTATTTT. This translates into CATSRGSRSTDTQYF.

This clonotype was observed at least ten times. The chain employs TRBV5-1 and TRBJ2-3; D unresolved. This CDR3 comprises 15 residues. V was clipped by 0 bases and J by 0 bases, with 8 bases between them. The germline CDR1 and CDR2 sequences are SGHRS and YFSETQ. CDR3 sequence (DNA): TGCGCCAGCAGCTTGGAGGTAGGGAGCACAGATACGCAGTATTTT. Its protein is CASSLEVGSTDTQYF. Supplemented by reference TRBV5-1 and TRBJ2-3, the full variable domain reads KAGVTQTPRYLIKTRGQQVTLSCSPISGHRSVSWYQQTPGQGLQFLFEYFSETQRNKGNFPGRFSGRQFSNSRSEMNVSTLELGDSALYLCASSLEVGSTDTQYFGPGTRLTVL.

The chain uses TRBV20-1 and TRBJ2-5; 7 nucleotides agree with TRBD1. The CDR3 has 15 amino acids. The V and J ends lost 8 bases and 2 bases, in that order; junction bases with no gene match: 14. Germline V gene lookup returns CDR1 DFQATT and CDR2 SNEGSKA (reference sequence). Here the CDR3 DNA reads TGCAGTACTAACGCCCACGGACAGGTTCAAGAGACCCAGTACTTC. It encodes CSTNAHGQVQETQYF.

The chain joins TRBV5-1 to TRBJ2-7; 9 nucleotides line up with TRBD1. V trimming: 2 bases; J trimming: 6 bases; junction bases outside the gene matches: 9. This CDR3 has 15 amino acids. Germline values: CDR1 SGHRS, CDR2 YFSETQ. The CDR3 DNA reads as TGCGCCAGCAGCTTTTTCCCGGGACAGGGTTCCGAGCAGTACTTC. It encodes CASSFFPGQGSEQYF.